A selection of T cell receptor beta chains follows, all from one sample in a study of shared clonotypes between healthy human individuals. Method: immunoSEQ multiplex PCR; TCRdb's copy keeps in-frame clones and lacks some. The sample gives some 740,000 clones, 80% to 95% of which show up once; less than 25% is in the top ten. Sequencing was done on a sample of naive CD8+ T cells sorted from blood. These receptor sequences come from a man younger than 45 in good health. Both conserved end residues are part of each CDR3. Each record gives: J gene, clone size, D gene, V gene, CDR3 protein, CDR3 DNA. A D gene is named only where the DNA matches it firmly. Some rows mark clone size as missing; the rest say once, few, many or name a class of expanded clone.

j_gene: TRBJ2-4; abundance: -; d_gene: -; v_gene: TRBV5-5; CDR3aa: CASTREGGARAHSPGRPYF; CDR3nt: TGTGCCAGCACCCGAGAAGGGGGGGCGCGAGCCCACAGTCCGGGTAGACCATACTTC
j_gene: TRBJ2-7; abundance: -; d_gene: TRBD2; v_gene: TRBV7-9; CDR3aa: CASSLGRTSGSSYEQYF; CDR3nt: TGTGCCAGCAGCTTAGGGAGAACTAGCGGGAGTTCCTACGAGCAGTACTTC
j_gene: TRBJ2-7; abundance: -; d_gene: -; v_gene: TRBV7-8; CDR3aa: CASSLLTTSYEQYF; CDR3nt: TGTGCCAGCAGCTTATTAACGACCTCCTACGAGCAGTACTTC
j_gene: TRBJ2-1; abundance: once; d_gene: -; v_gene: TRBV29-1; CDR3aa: CSVVFPSSYNEQFF; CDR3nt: TGCAGCGTTGTATTTCCGAGCTCCTACAATGAGCAGTTCTTC
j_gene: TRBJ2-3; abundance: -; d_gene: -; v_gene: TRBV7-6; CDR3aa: CASSLFPLTDTQYF; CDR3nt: TGTGCCAGCAGCTTATTCCCCCTCACAGATACGCAGTATTTT
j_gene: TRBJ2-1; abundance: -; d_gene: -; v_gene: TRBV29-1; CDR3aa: CSVERIAEEDNEQFF; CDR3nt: TGCAGCGTTGAGAGGATAGCGGAGGAGGACAATGAGCAGTTCTTC
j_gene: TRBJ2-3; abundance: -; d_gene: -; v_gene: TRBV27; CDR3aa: CASSFQGPLTDTQYF; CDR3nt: TGTGCCAGCAGTTTCCAGGGCCCCCTCACAGATACGCAGTATTTT
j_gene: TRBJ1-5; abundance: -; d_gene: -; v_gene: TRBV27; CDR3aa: CASSSQGLQPQHF; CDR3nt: TGTGCCAGCAGTTCCCAGGGACTTCAGCCCCAGCATTTT
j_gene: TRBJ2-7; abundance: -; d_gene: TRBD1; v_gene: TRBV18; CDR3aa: CASSPIPDRVTYEQYF; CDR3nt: TGTGCCAGCTCACCTATTCCAGACAGGGTAACCTACGAGCAGTACTTC
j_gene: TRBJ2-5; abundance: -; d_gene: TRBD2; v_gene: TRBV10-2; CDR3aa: CASIGAMGGRAAQETQYF; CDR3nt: TGCGCCAGCATAGGAGCAATGGGCGGGAGGGCCGCCCAAGAGACCCAGTACTTC
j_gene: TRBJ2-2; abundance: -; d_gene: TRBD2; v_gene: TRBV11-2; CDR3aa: CANSPGGRSSNTGELFF; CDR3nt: TGTGCCAACAGCCCGGGGGGGCGGAGCTCGAACACCGGGGAGCTGTTTTTT
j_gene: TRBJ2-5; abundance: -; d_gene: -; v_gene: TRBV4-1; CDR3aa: CASSQGQGRGEETQYF; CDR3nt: TGCGCCAGCAGCCAAGGACAGGGGAGGGGAGAAGAGACCCAGTACTTC
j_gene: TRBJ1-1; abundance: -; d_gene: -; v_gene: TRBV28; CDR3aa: CASSLLVMVNTEAFF; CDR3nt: TGTGCCAGCAGTTTATTGGTGATGGTGAACACTGAAGCTTTCTTT
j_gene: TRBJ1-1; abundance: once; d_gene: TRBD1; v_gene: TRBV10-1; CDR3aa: CASRGTGDTEAFF; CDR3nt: TGCGCCAGCAGAGGGACAGGGGACACTGAAGCTTTCTTT
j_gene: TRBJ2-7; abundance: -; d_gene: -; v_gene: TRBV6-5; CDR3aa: CASSYSAGSYEQYF; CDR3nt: TGTGCCAGCAGTTACTCGGCGGGCTCCTACGAGCAGTACTTC
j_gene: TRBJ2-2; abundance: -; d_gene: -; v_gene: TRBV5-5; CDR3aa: CAIGDRDNIRDGELFF; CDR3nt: TGTGCCATAGGGGACCGGGACAACATCAGAGACGGGGAGCTGTTTTTT
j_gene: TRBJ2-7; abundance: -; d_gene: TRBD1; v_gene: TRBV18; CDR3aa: CASSPRDRVDEQYF; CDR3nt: TGTGCCAGCTCACCACGGGACAGGGTCGACGAGCAGTACTTC
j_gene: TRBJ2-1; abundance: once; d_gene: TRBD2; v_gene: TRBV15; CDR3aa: CATSRADTSGNEQFF; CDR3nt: TGTGCCACCAGCAGAGCGGATACTAGCGGCAATGAGCAGTTCTTC
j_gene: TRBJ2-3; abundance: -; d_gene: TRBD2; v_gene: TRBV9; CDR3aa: CASSSRLAGADTQYF; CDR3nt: TGTGCCAGCAGCTCACGACTAGCGGGAGCAGATACGCAGTATTTT
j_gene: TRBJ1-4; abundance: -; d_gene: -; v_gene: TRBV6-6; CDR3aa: CASGGGEKLFF; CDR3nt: TGTGCCAGCGGGGGTGGGGAAAAACTGTTTTTT
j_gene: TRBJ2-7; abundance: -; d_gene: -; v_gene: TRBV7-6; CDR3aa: CASSLYGAEQYF; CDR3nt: TGTGCCAGCAGCTTGTACGGGGCCGAGCAGTACTTC
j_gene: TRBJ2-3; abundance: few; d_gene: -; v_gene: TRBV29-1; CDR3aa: CSVARQGLSTDTQYF; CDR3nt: TGCAGCGTTGCACGCCAGGGCCTTAGCACAGATACGCAGTATTTT
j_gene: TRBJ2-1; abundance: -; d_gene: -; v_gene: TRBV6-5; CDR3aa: CASSWDRRNEQFF; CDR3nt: TGTGCCAGCAGTTGGGACCGAAGGAATGAGCAGTTCTTC
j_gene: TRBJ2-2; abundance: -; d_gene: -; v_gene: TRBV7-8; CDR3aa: CASSDYQGLLGTGELFF; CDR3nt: TGTGCCAGCAGCGATTACCAGGGACTCCTCGGCACCGGGGAGCTGTTTTTT
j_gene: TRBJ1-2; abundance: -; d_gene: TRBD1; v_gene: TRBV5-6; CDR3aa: CASSLGPGTGGAGYTF; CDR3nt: TGTGCCAGCAGCTTGGGGCCCGGGACAGGGGGCGCTGGCTACACCTTC
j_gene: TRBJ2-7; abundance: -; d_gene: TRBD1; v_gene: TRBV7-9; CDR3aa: CASSFQGAYYEQYF; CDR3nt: TGTGCCAGCAGCTTTCAGGGGGCTTATTACGAGCAGTACTTC
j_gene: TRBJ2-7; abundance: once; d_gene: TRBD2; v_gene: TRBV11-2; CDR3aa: CASSLELAGGPEQYF; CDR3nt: TGTGCCAGCAGCTTAGAGCTAGCGGGAGGGCCCGAGCAGTACTTC
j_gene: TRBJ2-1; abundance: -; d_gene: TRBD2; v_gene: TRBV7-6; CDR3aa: CASSLNSGTYSYNEQFF; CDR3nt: TGTGCCAGCAGTCTCAATAGCGGGACCTACTCCTACAATGAGCAGTTCTTC
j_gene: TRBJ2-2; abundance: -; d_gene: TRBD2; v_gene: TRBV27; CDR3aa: CASSLSILAGGPAGELFF; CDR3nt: TGTGCCAGCAGTTTATCGATCCTAGCGGGAGGGCCGGCCGGGGAGCTGTTTTTT
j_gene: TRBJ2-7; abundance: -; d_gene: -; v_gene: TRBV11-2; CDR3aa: CASSLDKSEEQYF; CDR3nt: TGTGCCAGCAGCTTAGATAAATCGGAAGAGCAGTACTTC
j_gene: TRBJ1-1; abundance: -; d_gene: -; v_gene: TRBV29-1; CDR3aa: CSVNAVGVRTEAFF; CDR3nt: TGCAGCGTTAACGCCGTGGGGGTAAGAACTGAAGCTTTCTTT
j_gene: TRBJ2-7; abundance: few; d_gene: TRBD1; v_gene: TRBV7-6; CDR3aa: CASSSTGVDEQYF; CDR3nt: TGTGCCAGCAGCTCGACAGGGGTGGACGAGCAGTACTTC
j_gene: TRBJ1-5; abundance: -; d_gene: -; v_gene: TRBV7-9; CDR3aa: CASRPRGNNQPQHF; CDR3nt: TGTGCCAGCAGACCCAGGGGAAACAATCAGCCCCAGCATTTT
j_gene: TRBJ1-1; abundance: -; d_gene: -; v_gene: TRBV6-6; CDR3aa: CASSYTMTQNTEAFF; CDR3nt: TGTGCCAGCAGTTACACCATGACACAGAACACTGAAGCTTTCTTT
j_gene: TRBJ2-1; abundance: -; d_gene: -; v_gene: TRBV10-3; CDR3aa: CAISEEDITYNEQFF; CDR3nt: TGTGCCATCAGTGAGGAGGACATCACCTACAATGAGCAGTTCTTC
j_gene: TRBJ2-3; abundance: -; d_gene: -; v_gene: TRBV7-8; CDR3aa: CAFTPERFADTQYF; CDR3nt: TGTGCCTTTACGCCGGAGAGGTTCGCAGATACGCAGTATTTT
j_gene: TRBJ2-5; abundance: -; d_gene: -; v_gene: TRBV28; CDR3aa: CASSRGETQYF; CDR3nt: TGTGCCAGCAGTAGGGGGGAGACCCAGTACTTC
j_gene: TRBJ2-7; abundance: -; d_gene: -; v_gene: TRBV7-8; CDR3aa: CASSPPTVGLNEQYF; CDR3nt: TGTGCCAGCAGCCCCCCGACGGTCGGGCTCAACGAGCAGTACTTC
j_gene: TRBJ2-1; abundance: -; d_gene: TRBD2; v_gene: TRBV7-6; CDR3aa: CASSHLADLAGVSNEQFF; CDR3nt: TGTGCCAGCAGCCACCTAGCGGATCTGGCGGGAGTTAGCAATGAGCAGTTCTTC
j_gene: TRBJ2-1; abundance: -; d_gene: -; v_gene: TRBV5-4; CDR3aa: CASSLKSSYNEQFF; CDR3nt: TGTGCCAGCAGCTTGAAATCTTCCTACAATGAGCAGTTCTTC
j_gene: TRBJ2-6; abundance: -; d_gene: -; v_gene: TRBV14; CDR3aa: CASSQEGLGANVLTF; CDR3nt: TGTGCCAGCAGCCAAGAGGGTCTTGGGGCCAACGTCCTGACTTTC
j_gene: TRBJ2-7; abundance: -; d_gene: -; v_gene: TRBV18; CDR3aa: CASSRGRGVNHEQYF; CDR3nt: TGTGCCAGCTCACGCGGACGCGGGGTAAACCACGAGCAGTACTTC
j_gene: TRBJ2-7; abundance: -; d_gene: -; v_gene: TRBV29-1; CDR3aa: CSVRGLLGEQYF; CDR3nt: TGCAGCGTCAGGGGACTCCTTGGCGAGCAGTACTTC
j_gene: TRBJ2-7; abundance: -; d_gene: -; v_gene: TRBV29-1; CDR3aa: CSVGDPSSYEQYF; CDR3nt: TGCAGCGTGGGGGACCCGAGCTCCTACGAGCAGTACTTC
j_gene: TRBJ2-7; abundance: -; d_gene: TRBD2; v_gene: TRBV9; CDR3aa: CASSVAATSGYEQYF; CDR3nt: TGTGCCAGCAGCGTAGCCGCGACTAGCGGCTACGAGCAGTACTTC
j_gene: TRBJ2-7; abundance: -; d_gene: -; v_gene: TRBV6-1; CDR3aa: CASSLAQGRVYEQYF; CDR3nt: TGTGCCAGCAGTCTAGCGCAGGGAAGGGTCTACGAGCAGTACTTC
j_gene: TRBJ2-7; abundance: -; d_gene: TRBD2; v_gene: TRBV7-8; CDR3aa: CASSLGPAGDEQYF; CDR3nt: TGTGCCAGCAGCTTAGGTCCAGCGGGAGACGAGCAGTACTTC
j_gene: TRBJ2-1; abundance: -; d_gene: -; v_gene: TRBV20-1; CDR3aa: CSARNSGEQFF; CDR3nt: TGCAGTGCTAGAAACAGCGGAGAGCAGTTCTTC
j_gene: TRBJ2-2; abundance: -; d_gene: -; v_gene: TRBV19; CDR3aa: CASWGEPELFF; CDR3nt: TGTGCCAGTTGGGGGGAGCCGGAGCTGTTTTTT
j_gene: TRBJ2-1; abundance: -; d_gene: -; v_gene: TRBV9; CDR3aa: CASSGDNPEFNEQFF; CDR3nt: TGTGCCAGCAGCGGCGACAACCCCGAATTCAATGAGCAGTTCTTC
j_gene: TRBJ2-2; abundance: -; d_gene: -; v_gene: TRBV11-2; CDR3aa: CASSSYRVGAGELFF; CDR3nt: TGTGCCAGCAGCTCGTACAGGGTGGGCGCCGGGGAGCTGTTTTTT
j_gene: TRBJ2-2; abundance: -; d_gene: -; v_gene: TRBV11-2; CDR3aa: CASSLVPTGGYTGELFF; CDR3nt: TGTGCCAGCAGCTTAGTTCCCACTGGGGGCTACACCGGGGAGCTGTTTTTT
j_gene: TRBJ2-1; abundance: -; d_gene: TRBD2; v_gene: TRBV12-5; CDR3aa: CAREGLAGGRINEQFF; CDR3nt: TGTGCTAGGGAGGGACTAGCGGGAGGGCGGATCAATGAGCAGTTCTTC
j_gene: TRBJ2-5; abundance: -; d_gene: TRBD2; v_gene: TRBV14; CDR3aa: CASSHHEVWALAGQETQYF; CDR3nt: TGTGCCAGCAGCCATCATGAAGTGTGGGCACTAGCGGGGCAAGAGACCCAGTACTTC
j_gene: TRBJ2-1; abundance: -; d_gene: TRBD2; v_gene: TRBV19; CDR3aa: CASSIVAGALYNEQFF; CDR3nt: TGTGCCAGTAGCATCGTAGCGGGAGCGCTATACAATGAGCAGTTCTTC
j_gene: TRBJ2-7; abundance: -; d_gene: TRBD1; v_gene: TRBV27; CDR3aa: CASSPGQGWYEQYF; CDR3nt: TGTGCCAGCAGTCCGGGACAGGGGTGGTACGAGCAGTACTTC
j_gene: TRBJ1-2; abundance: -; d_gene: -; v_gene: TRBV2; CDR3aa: CASTGSRNGYTF; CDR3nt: TGTGCCAGCACCGGGTCCAGGAATGGCTACACCTTC